This T cell receptor (beta chain) was sequenced for a study of blood T cell repertoires in COVID-19 (dated by TCRdb to 2020 to 2022). About the study as a whole: Samples from collaborators originated in the United States, Italy and Spain and spanned both the acute and convalescent phases of COVID-19. Sample metadata almost always included a de-identified subject ID, COVID-19 status, age in years and sex. The samples were drawn from the first 160 participants of the ongoing ImmuneRACE study and from 950 to 1,500 subjects provided by 6 global collaborators. The dataset comprised deeply sampled blood TCRbeta repertoires from subjects exposed to, actively infected with, or recovered from COVID-19. The repertoires were released in a freely available public database meant as a resource for research on the immune response to SARS-CoV-2. HLA class I and class II types, where available, came from metadata supplied by the sample provider rather than from assay-based typing. The material from the prospective study consisted of cDNA or gDNA derived from T cells, B-cell-depleted T cells, or PBMCs. Findings and caveats that apply to the study as a whole: Clinical and demographic metadata were provided uncurated, with the amount varying by source and participant.

V is shortened by 0 bases, J by 4 bases, and the region joining them spans 13 bases. The CDR3 starts with the cysteine, ends with the phenylalanine, and has 16 residues. CDR3 DNA only is kept here, 48 bases in frame from base 1. CDR1 SGHNT and CDR2 YYREEE were looked up in the germline V gene (reference sequence). As concerns this clone: Its target antigen remains unknown. No much larger clonotype is one base removed from it; base qualities were not supplied.

Whole blood was collected in K2EDTA tubes by collaborating institutions according to the institutions' own protocols. For TCRbeta analysis, collaborators shipped samples in one of three forms: frozen whole blood, isolated PBMCs, or DNA extracted from either of those sample types. The immunoSEQ Assay, a bias-controlled multiplex PCR, was used to amplify TCRbeta CDR3 regions from genomic DNA. Concerning the study's data processing: The number of nucleated cells in each sample was estimated by amplification of reference gene primers within the assay. To quantify the absolute abundance of each unique TCRbeta CDR3 rearrangement, sequence reads were collapsed and filtered. For each sample, productive Simpson clonality was calculated by taking the square root of Simpson's diversity index across productive rearrangements. This immuneACCESS table, as held by TCRdb, lists in-frame sequences with V and J called but not all clones. Of the missing ones, under half trace to an unresolved V gene in checked studies; the others have no known cause. The V and J calls and clone size come from that table; D and trimming were worked out from the DNA. The sample table lists some 150,000 clones, more than 75% of them with a count of one. The ten largest account for roughly 3.9% of the sample.

The clonotype originates from an elderly woman with acute or convalescent COVID-19. The sample consisted of peripheral blood. The chain couples TRBV5-4 to TRBJ2-2; a tentative D match to TRBD1 spans 5 bases. The DNA sequence is TGTGCCAGCAGCTTGGCGAAGGGGCTTGGCACCGGGGAGCTGTTTTTT. This sequence encodes CASSLAKGLGTGELFF.